The source of this T cell receptor (beta chain) is a study of blood T cell repertoires in COVID-19. In the original workflow: Reference gene primer amplification gave nucleated cell count estimates. Data came from immunoSEQ multiplex PCR; TCRdb stores just in-frame clones and leaves some out. The DNA was the basis for D and trimming; V, J and clone size are from that table. Of 310,000 or so clones detected, roughly nine tenths appear once; the ten largest clones hold approximately 2.1%. Seattle patient enrollment occurred during active infection, with longitudinal follow-up thereafter. The CDR3 is 15 residues long. The germline V and J ends were trimmed by 6 bases and 2 bases, with 15 bases remaining between them. CDR1 and CDR2 from the germline V gene are SGHDN and FVKESK.

This chain uses TRBV14 with TRBJ2-3; TRBD1 is a possible D gene (5 bases). Sequencing used peripheral blood. The origin of this receptor is a woman aged 25 to 45 with COVID-19, enrolled during active disease. In nucleotides, the CDR3 is TGTGCCAGCAGTCAATGGCCAGGGATCACAGATACGCAGTATTTT. Translated: CASSQWPGITDTQYF. Using reference TRBV14 and TRBJ2-3 for the parts outside the CDR3, the full variable domain is EAGVTQFPSHSVIEKGQTVTLRCDPISGHDNLYWYRRVMGKEIKFLLHFVKESKQDESGMPNNRFLAERTGGTYSTLKVQPAELEDSGVYFCASSQWPGITDTQYFGPGTRLTVL.